This T cell receptor beta chain was retrieved from a study of T-cell memory formation after mild COVID-19. Study results and limitations: SARS-CoV-2 specificity was not confirmed for second-wave clones peaking on day 37.

A single record per CDR3 protein comes from TCRdb applying MiXCR to the 5' RACE reads. This repertoire shows hundreds of thousands of distinct CDR3 sequences, 17% found once; its top ten account for approximately 8.1%. Points on this clonotype: Its target is not known.

Germline V lookup: CDR1 LGHDT, CDR2 YNNKEL (reference sequence). CDR3 size: 17 residues. V dropped 3 bases and J dropped 4 bases, with 21 bases sitting between them. Sequencing was done on a sample of PBMCs or a T cell subset sorted from them (not recorded which). The TCR was taken from an adult woman who had mild COVID-19 (a few samples of this study predate the infection). Cell type and time point are not known. This chain connects TRBV3-1 to TRBJ1-1; a possible D gene is TRBD1 (5 bases). The CDR3 reads CASSHPLRRGAATEAFF. CDR3 in DNA: TGTGCCAGCAGCCATCCTCTTCGCCGGGGCGCGGCCACTGAAGCTTTCTTT.